The 8 T cell receptor beta chains given below trace back to one sample, sequenced in a study of cytomegalovirus exposure and HLA in healthy donors. In the PCR, 60 Vbeta and 13 Jbeta primers were used. Here immunoSEQ multiplex PCR was the method, and the copy in TCRdb shows in-frame clones only, minus some. The sample includes 100,000 to 150,000 clones, approximately 78% of them seen just once. Sample: PBMCs. The receptors shown here come from a woman aged 25-40 years in good health and CMV-seronegative.

The chain joins TRBV2 to TRBJ1-2; D possibly corresponds to TRBD1 (6 bases). Trimming stripped 7 bases from V and 8 bases from J, with 11 bases between. The CDR3 is 11 residues long. The V gene's germline CDR1 is SNHLY and CDR2 FYNNEI. DNA for the CDR3: TGTGCCAGCACACAGGGATGGGGCTACACCTTC. It translates to CASTQGWGYTF. Supplemented by reference TRBV2 and TRBJ1-2, the full variable domain reads EPEVTQTPSHQVTQMGQEVILRCVPISNHLYFYWYRQILGQKVEFLVSFYNNEISEKSEIFDDQFSVERPDGSNFTLKIRSTKLEDSAMYFCASTQGWGYTFGSGTRLTVV.

The chain is built from TRBV29-1 and TRBJ1-4; D not certain. This CDR3 is built from 15 residues. V was pared by 3 bases and J by 0 bases, with 11 bases between. The germline gives CDR1 SQVTM, CDR2 ANQGSEA. CDR3 loop: CSVEEDGATNEKLFF. The CDR3 coding sequence is TGCAGCGTTGAGGAGGACGGGGCAACTAATGAAAAACTGTTTTTT.

The chain has TRBV7-2 and TRBJ1-2, with 9 bases lining up with TRBD1. The V gene's germline CDR1 is SGHTA and CDR2 FQGNSA. CDR3 length: 17 amino acids. V shed 1 base, J shed 7 bases, and the junction held 13 bases outside the gene matches. The chain's CDR3 is CASSLERTGVSSGGYTF. DNA of the CDR3: TGTGCCAGCAGCTTAGAGAGGACAGGGGTTTCTTCGGGTGGCTACACCTTC.

This clone has more than one count but fewer than ten. This sequence joins TRBV2 and TRBJ1-5, with no clear D. Trimming cost V 2 bases and J 3 bases, with 11 bases left between them. CDR1 is SNHLY and CDR2 is FYNNEI in the germline V gene. The CDR3 spans 15 residues. CDR3 sequence reads: CASSERTAPNQPQHF. The CDR3 bases are TGTGCCAGCAGTGAAAGAACAGCACCCAATCAGCCCCAGCATTTT.

The chain employs TRBV12-5 and TRBJ2-2, with 9 nucleotides matching TRBD1. J lost 4 bases, V lost 6 bases, and 3 bases had no gene match. Germline V gene data show CDR1 as LGHNT and CDR2 as FRNRAP. This CDR3 spans 14 amino acids. CDR3 loop: CASGLTGGTGELFF. The CDR3 region has the DNA TGTGCTAGTGGCCTGACAGGGGGCACCGGGGAGCTGTTTTTT.

CDR3 bases: TGTGCCAGCAGACCCCAACCGGGGTGGGAAGGAAGCAATCAGCCCCAGCATTTT. As protein: CASRPQPGWEGSNQPQHF. The chain combines TRBV7-8 with TRBJ1-5; unclear D gene. Germline V gene lookup returns CDR1 SGHVS and CDR2 FQNEAQ. Trimming cost V 6 bases and J 1 base, with 22 bases left between them. The CDR3 loop spans 18 amino acids.

The chain uses TRBV21-1 and TRBJ2-7; the D call of TRBD1 is as the table states it, not checked on the DNA. TRBV21-1 is a known pseudogene. The CDR3 is made up of 20 amino acids. The CDR3 nucleotides read TGTGCCAGCAATCAAGAGGGCAACCGTGAGGGACAGGGACTTCACTACGAGCAGTACTTC. Amino acids: CASNQEGNREGQGLHYEQYF.

V is TRBV11-2 and J is TRBJ2-2, with TRBD1 as a possible D gene (6 bases). Trimming stripped 4 bases from V and 4 bases from J, with 19 bases between. Germline lookup yields CDR1 SGHAT and CDR2 FQNNGV. The CDR3 totals 17 residues. CDR3 protein: CASSYLQFTGFTGELFF. For the CDR3, the DNA is TGTGCCAGCAGCTATTTGCAATTTACAGGGTTCACCGGGGAGCTGTTTTTT.